This T cell receptor (beta chain) was recorded in a study of PD-L1 blockade in urothelial cancer. The table came from immunoSEQ multiplex PCR; TCRdb's copy has only in-frame clones and leaves some out. The sample carries roughly 51,000 clones, 79% recorded once. The CDR3 extends over 14 amino acids. Germline CDR1 is SGHRS and CDR2 is YFSETQ. Trimming took off 4 bases at V and 4 bases at J, with 15 bases between the two ends. As for time point: pretreatment peripheral blood. The chain links TRBV5-1 to TRBJ2-7; D may be TRBD1 (6 bases). The sequence derives from a man between 65 and 80 years old with urothelial cancer. Sequenced here: PBMCs, sampled around atezolizumab (anti-PD-L1) treatment. The CDR3 sequence is CASSPDSGLYEQYF. CDR3 sequence (DNA): TGCGCCAGCAGCCCGGACAGTGGGTTATACGAGCAGTACTTC. The full variable domain, completed using reference TRBV5-1 and TRBJ2-7, is KAGVTQTPRYLIKTRGQQVTLSCSPISGHRSVSWYQQTPGQGLQFLFEYFSETQRNKGNFPGRFSGRQFSNSRSEMNVSTLELGDSALYLCASSPDSGLYEQYFGPGTRLTVT.